The T cell receptor beta chain under discussion was sequenced for a study of shared clonotypes between healthy human individuals. Across the study: Each donor contributed plates that comprised three CD4 naive, three CD4 memory, two CD8 naive and one CD8 memory.

Generated by immunoSEQ multiplex PCR, the TCRdb table keeps only in-frame clones and is missing some. The sample shows roughly 1,600,000 clones, approximately 98.5% of them seen only once. Study-wide points: The sharing of about 5.3% of naive CD4 clonotypes was seen across a handful of donors.

Trimming shortened V by 3 bases and J by 3 bases, and 14 bases separated the two germline ends. CDR3 size: 15 residues. The germline CDR1 and CDR2 sequences are MGHDK and SYGVNS. As regards this clone: Its antigen is undetermined.

The chain uses TRBV25-1 and TRBJ1-1, with a possible D match to TRBD1 (6 bases). Sequencing was carried out using naive CD4+ T cells sorted from blood. The subset denotes: CD45RA+ positively selected. This sequence was found in a man under 40 in good health. CDR3 nucleotides: TGTGCCAGCAGTGAGACACGGAAGGGGGACACTGAAGCTTTCTTT. Encoded protein: CASSETRKGDTEAFF.